Shown below are 23 T cell receptor beta chains from a single sample sequenced in a study of shared clonotypes between healthy human individuals. Repertoires were generated with immunoSEQ multiplex PCR, while TCRdb's copy carries only in-frame clones and drops some. Of 470,000 or so clones listed, 65% to 85% are singletons. Sequencing input: PBMCs. These receptors were taken from a woman aged 35 to 49 in good health. Some clones in this sample may be carry-over from other donors' samples.

Comment on this clone: A far larger clone is one base from this, pointing to a likely read error. J is TRBJ2-7 and V is TRBV30, with 9 bases lining up with TRBD1. CDR1 is GTSNPN and CDR2 is SVGIG in the germline V gene (reference sequence). This CDR3 is built from 16 residues. The chain's CDR3 is CARSVRGTGKGYEQYF. The CDR3, as DNA: TGTGCCCGGAGTGTACGGGGGACAGGGAAAGGCTACGAGCAGTACTTC.

CDR3 bases: TGTGCCAGCAGCTTGTCTGCTGACTACAATGAGCAGTTCTTC. Protein product: CASSLSADYNEQFF. The V call is TRBV5-4, the J call TRBJ2-1, with D uncertain. V was shortened by 1 base and J by 3 bases, with 8 bases between the two germline ends. Germline values: CDR1 SGHNT, CDR2 YYREEE (reference sequence). The CDR3 covers 14 residues.

This clone was seen repeatedly, ten times or more. Other nucleotide sequences in the sample specify the same CDR3. The chain combines TRBV11-2 with TRBJ2-3; D not certain. Germline V CDR1 and CDR2: SGHAT, FQNNGV. Trimming cost V 2 bases and J 1 base, with 4 bases left between them. The CDR3 length is 13 residues. Here the CDR3 reads CASSLLGTDTQYF. Written as DNA, the CDR3 is TGTGCCAGCAGCTTACTGGGCACAGATACGCAGTATTTT.

The chain links TRBV5-1 to TRBJ2-1; 8 bases fit TRBD2. CDR1 is SGHRS and CDR2 is YFSETQ in the germline V gene. Losses at the gene ends were 0 bases for V and 2 bases for J; bases not matched to a gene: 7. This CDR3 spans 17 amino acids. The CDR3: CASSLVGTRLAYNEQFF. CDR3 sequence (DNA): TGCGCCAGCAGCTTGGTCGGGACTAGACTAGCCTACAATGAGCAGTTCTTC.

In regard to this clone: A read error is likely here: a far larger clone is one base away. Other DNA variants within this sample encode the same CDR3. The gene calls are TRBV4-1 and TRBJ2-3; 10 bases match TRBD2. Germline CDR1 is MGHRA and CDR2 is YSYEKL. There are 16 residues in the CDR3. CDR3 sequence: CASSQDASGRTDTQYF. The CDR3 DNA is TGCGCCAGCAGTCAAGATGCTAGCGGGAGAACAGATACGCAGTATTTT.

V and J are TRBV29-1 and TRBJ2-2, with TRBD2 as a possible D gene (6 bases). The CDR3 runs 14 residues. The ends were cut back, 6 bases at V and 1 base at J, with 12 bases in the middle. Germline V gene lookup returns CDR1 SQVTM and CDR2 ANQGSEA. The CDR3 protein is CSVLTRMNTGELFF. The CDR3 nucleotides read TGCAGCGTGCTGACTAGGATGAACACCGGGGAGCTGTTTTTT.

The J gene is TRBJ1-5, the V gene TRBV5-1, with a tentative D call TRBD1 (6 bases). V was clipped by 1 base and J by 2 bases, with 13 bases between them. CDR1 and CDR2 (germline): SGHRS, YFSETQ. The CDR3 is 16 residues long. The CDR3 sequence is CASSLTGGDGNQPQHF. In nucleotides, the CDR3 is TGCGCCAGCAGCTTGACTGGGGGCGATGGCAATCAGCCCCAGCATTTT.

About this clone: A far more abundant clone sits one base away, making this likely a read error. Distinct nucleotide sequences in the sample also encode this CDR3. This chain uses TRBV5-1 with TRBJ2-2, with D perhaps matching TRBD2 (6 bases). CDR1 is SGHRS and CDR2 is YFSETQ in the germline V gene. V dropped 2 bases and J dropped 5 bases, with 13 bases sitting between them. The CDR3 is made up of 15 amino acids. CDR3 protein: CASSLGEVNTGELFF. In nucleotides, the CDR3 is TGCGCCAGCAGCTTAGGGGAGGTAAATACCGGGGAGCTGTTTTTT.

This clone was detected a few times. V is TRBV5-5 and J is TRBJ2-7, with unresolved D. Germline V gives CDR1 SGHKS, CDR2 YYEKEE (reference sequence). The V end was cut by 2 bases, the J end by 1 base, with 4 bases between. The CDR3 has 12 amino acids. CDR3 sequence: CASSFNSYEQYF. For the CDR3, the DNA is TGTGCCAGCAGCTTTAATTCCTACGAGCAGTACTTC.

The chain couples TRBV7-7 to TRBJ2-1, with 14 nucleotides matching TRBD2. In germline, CDR1 is SSHAT, CDR2 FNYEAQ (reference sequence). After removal of 5 bases from V and 9 bases from J, the junction contained 3 bases not matched to a gene. The CDR3 has 14 amino acids. The CDR3 DNA follows: TGTGCCAGCAGCAATGGACTAGCGGGAGGTGAGCAGTTCTTC. It is translated as CASSNGLAGGEQFF.

This chain connects TRBV7-8 to TRBJ2-6; TRBD2 agrees at 8 bases. Per the germline V gene, CDR1 is SGHVS and CDR2 is FQNEAQ. CDR3 length: 18 amino acids. The J segment lost 3 bases and the V segment lost 5 bases, leaving 12 bases of the junction unmatched. CDR3 in amino acids: CASSVIRPGGYGANVLTF. CDR3 DNA: TGTGCCAGCAGCGTTATACGCCCGGGGGGGTATGGGGCCAACGTCCTGACTTTC.

J is TRBJ1-5 and V is TRBV6-5; TRBD1 agrees at 7 bases. Looked up from germline, CDR1 is MNHEY and CDR2 is SVGAGI. The trim removed 5 bases at V and 1 base at J, leaving 5 bases unmatched. The CDR3 covers 15 residues. The CDR3 nucleotides are TGTGCCAGCAGTCCTACAGGGGTCAGCAATCAGCCCCAGCATTTT. This sequence encodes CASSPTGVSNQPQHF.

CDR3 amino acids: CASSPRQGASYNEQFF. The DNA for the CDR3 is TGTGCCAGCAGCCCCCGACAGGGGGCCTCCTACAATGAGCAGTTCTTC. The chain joins TRBV9 to TRBJ2-1, with 10 bases fitting TRBD1. Trimming removed 4 bases from V and 0 bases from J; junction bases left unmatched: 4. This CDR3 is 16 amino acids long. CDR1 is SGDLS, CDR2 YYNGEE, per germline.

On this clone: A far larger clone is one base from this, pointing to a likely read error. This chain connects TRBV9 to TRBJ1-2; D ambiguous. The CDR3 is made up of 13 amino acids. The germline V gene encodes CDR1 SGDLS and CDR2 YYNGEE. This CDR3 is CAISASKNYGYTF. DNA of the CDR3: TGTGCCATCAGCGCTTCTAAAAACTATGGCTACACCTTC.

This chain joins TRBV28 and TRBJ2-3, with 9 bases fitting TRBD1. The CDR3 covers 18 residues. J lost 4 bases, V lost 5 bases, and 16 bases had no gene match. Germline-derived CDR1 and CDR2 are MDHEN and SYDVKM. The CDR3 nucleotides are TGTGCCAGCAGTCCCCCGTCCCCCGGGACAGGGACGTCAGATACGCAGTATTTT. Amino acid sequence: CASSPPSPGTGTSDTQYF.

On this clone itself: A read error likely explains this, since a far larger clone differs by one base. Other DNA sequences in the sample encode the same CDR3. The CDR3 region is CSGARGGNEAFF. The CDR3 DNA sequence: TGCAGCGGGGCGAGAGGGGGCAATGAAGCTTTCTTT. The chain links TRBV29-1 to TRBJ1-1; TRBD1 matches at 7 bases. With 7 bases clipped from V and 7 bases from J, the junction kept 9 bases outside the gene matches. The CDR3 runs 12 residues. CDR1 and CDR2 (germline): SQVTM, ANQGSEA.

The J gene is TRBJ1-2, the V gene TRBV20-1, with a possible D match to TRBD1 (6 bases). CDR1 is DFQATT, CDR2 SNEGSKA, per germline (reference sequence). The CDR3 totals 11 residues. Trimming took off 2 bases at V and 8 bases at J, with 9 bases between the two ends. The CDR3: CSARTGQGYTF. The DNA for the CDR3 is TGCAGTGCTAGAACCGGACAGGGCTACACCTTC.

Here the CDR3 reads CASSFPPTSYEQYF. The CDR3 DNA is TGTGCCAGCAGTTTTCCCCCCACTTCCTACGAGCAGTACTTC. This chain links TRBV27 with TRBJ2-7, with no clear D. Trimming removed 3 bases from V and 1 base from J, with 10 bases in between. CDR3 length: 14 amino acids. The V gene's germline CDR1 is MNHEY and CDR2 SMNVEV (reference sequence).

The chain has TRBV19 and TRBJ2-2; tentative D call: TRBD2 (6 bases). V was clipped by 6 bases and J by 4 bases, with 18 bases between them. This CDR3 is 16 amino acids long. Germline V gene sequence: CDR1 LNHDA, CDR2 SQIVND (reference sequence). The CDR3 sequence is CASRLLTSGATGELFF. The CDR3 nucleotides are TGTGCCAGTAGACTACTGACTAGTGGGGCCACCGGGGAGCTGTTTTTT.

J is TRBJ2-5 and V is TRBV5-1; D may correspond to TRBD1 or TRBD2 (5 bases each). Trimming pared 5 bases from V and 2 bases from J, leaving 13 bases between. CDR3 size: 14 residues. Germline lookup yields CDR1 SGHRS and CDR2 YFSETQ. Here the CDR3 reads CASRGIGAQETQYF. CDR3 sequence (DNA): TGCGCCAGCAGAGGTATCGGGGCTCAAGAGACCCAGTACTTC.

The chain uses TRBV28 and TRBJ2-2; 9 positions agree with TRBD1. The J segment lost 0 bases and the V segment lost 5 bases, leaving 4 bases of the junction unmatched. The CDR3 covers 16 residues. The V gene's germline CDR1 is MDHEN and CDR2 SYDVKM. The CDR3 DNA is TGTGCCAGCAGTCCACAGGGGGCTGCGAACACCGGGGAGCTGTTTTTT. Protein sequence: CASSPQGAANTGELFF.

A single count supports this clone. V and J are TRBV28 and TRBJ1-3, with D tentatively TRBD1 (5 bases). The length of the CDR3 is 14 residues. Trimming left V 6 bases short and J 4 bases short, with 13 bases between. Per germline, CDR1 MDHEN and CDR2 SYDVKM. CDR3 sequence (DNA): TGTGCCAGCAGATCAACAGGCCTCGGAAACACCATATATTTT. Its translation: CASRSTGLGNTIYF.

This clone was observed many times. CDR3 DNA sequence: TGTGCCAGCAGGCGGGACGGCTCCTACGAGCAGTACTTC. Protein: CASRRDGSYEQYF. V is TRBV7-2 and J is TRBJ2-7; maybe TRBD2 (6 bases). V gave up 6 bases and J gave up 0 bases, with 9 bases separating them. Germline CDR1 is SGHTA and CDR2 is FQGNSA. This CDR3 contains 13 residues.